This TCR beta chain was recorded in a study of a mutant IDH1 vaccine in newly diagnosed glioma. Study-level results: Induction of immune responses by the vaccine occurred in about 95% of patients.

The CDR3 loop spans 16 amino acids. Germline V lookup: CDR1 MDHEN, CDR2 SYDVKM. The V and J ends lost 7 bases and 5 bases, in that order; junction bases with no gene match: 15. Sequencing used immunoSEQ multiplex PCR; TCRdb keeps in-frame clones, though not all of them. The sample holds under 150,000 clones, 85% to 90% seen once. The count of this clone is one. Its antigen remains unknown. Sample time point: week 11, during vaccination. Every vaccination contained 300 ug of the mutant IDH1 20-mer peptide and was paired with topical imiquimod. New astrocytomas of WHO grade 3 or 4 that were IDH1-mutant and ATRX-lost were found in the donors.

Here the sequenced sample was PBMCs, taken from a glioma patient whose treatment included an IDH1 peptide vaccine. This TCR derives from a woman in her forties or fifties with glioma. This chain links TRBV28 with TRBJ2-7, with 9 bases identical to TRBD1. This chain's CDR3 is CASTLYATGGSHEQYF. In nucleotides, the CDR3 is TGTGCCAGCACCCTTTATGCGACAGGGGGGTCCCACGAGCAGTACTTC.